This T cell receptor beta chain is from a study of blood T cell repertoires in COVID-19. Study as a whole: The United States, Italy and Spain were the sources of the acute and convalescent COVID-19 samples.

Patients at the Seattle site were enrolled during active infection and followed longitudinally. The germline V gene encodes CDR1 LGHDT and CDR2 YNNKEL (reference sequence). The V end lost 4 bases, the J end lost 4 bases, and 11 bases lay between the germline ends. The CDR3 has 14 residues. Authors' analysis steps: Nucleated cell counts were estimated from reference gene primer amplification. The method was immunoSEQ multiplex PCR; TCRdb's version includes in-frame clones alone and lacks a portion of them. That table gives V, J and clone size, and the DNA gave D and trimming. The repertoire holds approximately 150,000 clones, roughly 84% seen once, with under 10% in the top ten.

The receptor comes from a young man with COVID-19, enrolled during active disease. V gene TRBV3-1 (or the pseudogene TRBV3-2) combines with J gene TRBJ2-4; D perhaps matches TRBD1 (5 bases). The specimen was peripheral blood. The CDR3 DNA sequence: TGTGCCAGCAGCCCCACGGACACGAAAAACATTCAGTACTTC. Translated: CASSPTDTKNIQYF.